The 16 T cell receptor beta chains below all came from one sample that was sequenced in a study of T-cell memory formation after mild COVID-19. From the 5' RACE reads, TCRdb called clonotypes with MiXCR, one entry per CDR3 protein. Of over 350,000 distinct CDR3 sequences listed, around a sixth are singletons. The sequenced material came from PBMCs or a T cell subset sorted from them (not recorded which). These TCRs come from a man younger than 35 who had mild COVID-19 (a few samples of this study predate the infection). Cell type and time point are not known.

This clonotype was found many times. The chain has TRBV7-9 and TRBJ2-3, with D maybe TRBD2 (6 bases). V lost 4 bases and J lost 3, with 14 bases in between. Germline V CDR1 and CDR2: SEHNR, FQNEAQ (reference sequence). The length of the CDR3 is 15 residues. The CDR3 coding sequence is TGTGCCAGCAGCTGGGAGGCCCACCGAACAGATACGCAGTATTTT. It is translated as CASSWEAHRTDTQYF.

This chain uses TRBV11-2 with TRBJ2-7; 9 bases match TRBD1. Germline V lookup: CDR1 SGHAT, CDR2 FQNNGV. CDR3 length: 17 residues. The trim removed 5 bases at V and 2 bases at J, leaving 13 bases unmatched. The CDR3: CASSTSGTGSKPYEQYF. In DNA form, the CDR3 reads TGTGCCAGCAGCACCTCCGGGACAGGGAGTAAGCCCTACGAGCAGTACTTC.

This clonotype was observed a few times. The rearrangement links TRBV12-3 or TRBV12-4 to TRBJ1-1; 8 bases agree with TRBD1. The CDR3 contains 15 residues. V was pared by 5 bases and J by 4 bases, with 9 bases of the junction left unmatched. The chain's CDR3 is CASSLRGQEGTEAFF. In DNA, the CDR3 is TGTGCCAGCAGTCTCAGGGGGCAGGAGGGCACTGAAGCTTTCTTT.

The J gene is TRBJ1-2, the V gene TRBV28; no definite D call. The V end was cut by 6 bases, the J end by 3 bases, with 14 bases between. The CDR3 has 14 residues. Germline values: CDR1 MDHEN, CDR2 SYDVKM. CDR3 residues: CASSAPGIHYGYTF. The CDR3 DNA sequence: TGTGCCAGCAGCGCCCCGGGGATACACTATGGCTACACCTTC.

This clonotype was detected many times. The chain links TRBV7-9 to TRBJ2-7, with 9 bases identical to TRBD1. The CDR3 loop spans 13 amino acids. V lost 3 bases to trimming and J lost 4 bases; unmatched junction nucleotides: 1. Germline V gene lookup returns CDR1 SEHNR and CDR2 FQNEAQ (reference sequence). Here the CDR3 DNA reads TGTGCCAGCAGCTTTGGGACAGGGTACGAGCAGTACGTC. The encoded protein is CASSFGTGYEQYV.

This clonotype has more than one count but fewer than ten. V usage is TRBV7-3 and J usage is TRBJ2-5; 7 bases agree with TRBD2. Germline CDR1 is SGHTA and CDR2 is FQGTGA. This CDR3 is built from 15 residues. V trimming: 5 bases; J trimming: 3 bases; junction bases outside the gene matches: 9. In DNA form, the CDR3 reads TGTGCCAGCAGCCTCAGCGGGGCGGGGGAAGAGACCCAGTACTTC. Translation gives CASSLSGAGEETQYF.

This clonotype was observed a few times. The V gene is TRBV29-1, the J gene TRBJ1-5, with D perhaps TRBD1 (5 bases). Trimming pared 5 bases from V and 5 bases from J, leaving 13 bases between. The length of the CDR3 is 13 residues. The germline V gene has CDR1 SQVTM and CDR2 ANQGSEA. CDR3 amino acids: CSVSSGVDQPQHF. The CDR3 coding sequence is TGCAGCGTTTCCTCGGGGGTCGATCAGCCCCAGCATTTT.

The chain links TRBV20-1 to TRBJ2-7, with 13 bases fitting TRBD2. J lost 3 bases, V lost 3 bases, and 2 bases had no gene match. From germline, CDR1 is DFQATT and CDR2 SNEGSKA (reference sequence). This CDR3 contains 14 residues. CDR3 protein: CSASRLAGGYEQYF. The CDR3 DNA is TGCAGTGCTAGCCGACTAGCGGGGGGCTACGAGCAGTACTTC.

This chain links TRBV6-5 with TRBJ2-7; either TRBD1 or TRBD2 may supply D (5 bases each). V shed 8 bases and J shed 2 bases, with 10 bases lying between them. CDR3 length: 12 amino acids. Germline CDR1 reads MNHEY; CDR2 reads SVGAGI. CDR3 nucleotides: TGTGCCAGCGGGGGAATCGCCTACGAGCAGTACTTC. It is translated as CASGGIAYEQYF.

The rearrangement joins TRBV6-1 to TRBJ2-1; the D is unclear. V lost 6 bases, J lost 5 bases, and 5 bases lay in between. Germline CDR1 is MNHNS and CDR2 is SASEGT. This CDR3 contains 11 residues. The CDR3 DNA sequence: TGTGCCAGCAGGCTAAACAATGAGCAGTTCTTC. Its translation: CASRLNNEQFF.

V is TRBV12-3 or TRBV12-4 and J is TRBJ2-2, with TRBD1 identical over 10 bases. The CDR3 is made up of 15 amino acids. V gave up 4 bases and J gave up 8 bases; unmatched junction bases: 7. CDR3 sequence: CASSSRQGAYGELFF. The CDR3 DNA follows: TGTGCCAGCAGTTCTAGACAGGGGGCTTATGGGGAGCTGTTTTTT.

This clonotype came up a few times. This sequence joins TRBV6-5 and TRBJ1-6, with D unresolved. From germline, CDR1 is MNHEY and CDR2 SVGAGI. Trimming took 6 bases from V and 9 from J, leaving 21 bases between them. CDR3 length equals 16 residues. This CDR3 is CASSPMVGSPGSPLHF. CDR3 bases: TGTGCCAGCAGCCCCATGGTGGGGAGTCCGGGTTCACCCCTCCACTTT.

This clonotype was seen at least ten times. The chain recombines TRBV4-1 with TRBJ2-5, with a possible D match to TRBD1 (5 bases). This CDR3 spans 16 amino acids. V was cut by 7 bases and J by 3 bases, with 21 bases left in between. Looked up from germline, CDR1 is MGHRA and CDR2 is YSYEKL. CDR3 sequence (DNA): TGCGCCAGCAAACCTCTCTGGGGCAGGGTAGAAGAGACCCAGTACTTC. Amino acid sequence: CASKPLWGRVEETQYF.

This clonotype was picked up many times. The CDR3 loop is CASSPPVGGGRTGELFF. The CDR3 DNA reads TGTGCCAGCAGCCCGCCGGTCGGCGGGGGGAGGACCGGGGAGCTGTTTTTT. The gene calls are TRBV11-2 and TRBJ2-2, with 8 bases lining up with TRBD2. This CDR3 has 17 amino acids. Germline trimming cut 5 bases from V and 5 bases from J; bases unmatched to any gene: 13. Germline values: CDR1 SGHAT, CDR2 FQNNGV. Full variable domain (outside the CDR3, taken from reference TRBV11-2 and TRBJ2-2): EAGVAQSPRYKIIEKRQSVAFWCNPISGHATLYWYQQILGQGPKLLIQFQNNGVVDDSQLPKDRFSAERLKGVDSTLKIQPAKLEDSAVYLCASSPPVGGGRTGELFFGEGSRLTVL.

This clonotype turned up a few times. The rearrangement joins TRBV5-1 to TRBJ2-5; 7 nucleotides line up with TRBD2. V shed 0 bases and J 4 bases; nucleotides not matched to a gene: 3. The CDR3 runs to 14 residues. Germline V gene data show CDR1 as SGHRS and CDR2 as YFSETQ. CDR3 amino acids: CASSLASGVETQYF. CDR3 DNA: TGCGCCAGCAGCTTGGCCAGCGGGGTAGAGACCCAGTACTTC.

This chain joins TRBV11-3 and TRBJ2-3, with D possibly TRBD2 on 6 matching bases. The ends were cut back, 5 bases at V and 0 bases at J, with 15 bases in the middle. CDR1 and CDR2 from the germline V gene are SGHNT and YENEEA. The CDR3 totals 16 residues. CDR3: CASSPGLASSTDTQYF. CDR3 nucleotides: TGTGCCAGCAGCCCCGGCCTAGCGTCTAGCACAGATACGCAGTATTTT.